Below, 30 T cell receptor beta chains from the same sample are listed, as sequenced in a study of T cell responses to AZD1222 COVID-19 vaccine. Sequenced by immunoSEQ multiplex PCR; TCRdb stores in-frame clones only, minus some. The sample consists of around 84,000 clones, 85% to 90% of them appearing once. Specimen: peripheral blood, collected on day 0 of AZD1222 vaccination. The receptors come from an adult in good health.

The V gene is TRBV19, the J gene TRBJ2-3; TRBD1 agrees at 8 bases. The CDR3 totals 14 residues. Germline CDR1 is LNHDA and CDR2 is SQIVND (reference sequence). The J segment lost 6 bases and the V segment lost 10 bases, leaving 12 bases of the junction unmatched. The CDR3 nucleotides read TGTGCCACCTCCTTGACAGGGGAGGCGGATACGCAGTATTTT. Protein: CATSLTGEADTQYF.

In nucleotides, the CDR3 is TGTGCCTGGAGTGGCGGTAGCAATCAGCCCCAGCATTTT. Amino acid sequence: CAWSGGSNQPQHF. The rearrangement joins TRBV30 to TRBJ1-5; D not certain. The CDR3 is 13 residues long. The V and J ends lost 1 base and 0 bases respectively, with 4 bases between them. Per the germline V gene, CDR1 is GTSNPN and CDR2 is SVGIG (reference sequence).

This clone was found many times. The CDR3 sequence is CASSDRDRGYNEQFF. The CDR3 DNA reads as TGCGCCAGCAGTGATCGGGACAGGGGTTACAATGAGCAGTTCTTC. V and J are TRBV10-1 and TRBJ2-1; 10 bases match TRBD1. The CDR3 has 15 residues. Germline V gene data show CDR1 as WNHNN and CDR2 as SYGVQD (reference sequence). With V trimmed by 3 bases and J by 4 bases, 3 bases remained unmatched.

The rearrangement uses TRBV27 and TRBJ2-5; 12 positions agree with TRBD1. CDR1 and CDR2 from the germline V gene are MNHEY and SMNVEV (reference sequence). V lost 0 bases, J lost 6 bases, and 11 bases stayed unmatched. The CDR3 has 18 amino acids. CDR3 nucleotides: TGTGCCAGCAGTTTATCTGGGACAGGGGGCGTTGTCGGAAAGACCCAGTACTTC. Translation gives CASSLSGTGGVVGKTQYF.

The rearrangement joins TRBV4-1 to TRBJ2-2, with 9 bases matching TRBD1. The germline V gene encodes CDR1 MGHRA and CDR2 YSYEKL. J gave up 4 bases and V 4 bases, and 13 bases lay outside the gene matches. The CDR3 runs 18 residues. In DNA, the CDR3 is TGCGCCAGCAGCCTCCTTAGGGGGGGACAGGGACTCACCGGGGAGCTGTTTTTT. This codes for CASSLLRGGQGLTGELFF.

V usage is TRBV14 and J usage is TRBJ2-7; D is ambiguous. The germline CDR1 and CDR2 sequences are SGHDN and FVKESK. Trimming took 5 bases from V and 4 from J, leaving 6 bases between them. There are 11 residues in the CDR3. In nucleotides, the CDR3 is TGTGCCAGCAGCTCCAAATACGAGCAGTACTTC. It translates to CASSSKYEQYF.

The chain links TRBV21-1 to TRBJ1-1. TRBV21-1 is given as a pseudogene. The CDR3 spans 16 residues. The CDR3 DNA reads TGTGCCAGCAGCAAGTACCCGAGACCGCGGGACACTGAAGCTTTCTTT. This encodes CASSKYPRPRDTEAFF.

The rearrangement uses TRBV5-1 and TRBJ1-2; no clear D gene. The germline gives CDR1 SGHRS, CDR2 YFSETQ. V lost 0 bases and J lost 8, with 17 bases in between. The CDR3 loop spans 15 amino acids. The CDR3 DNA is TGCGCCAGCAGCTTGGCGCAGGCTACCTATGGCGGCTACACCTTC. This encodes CASSLAQATYGGYTF.

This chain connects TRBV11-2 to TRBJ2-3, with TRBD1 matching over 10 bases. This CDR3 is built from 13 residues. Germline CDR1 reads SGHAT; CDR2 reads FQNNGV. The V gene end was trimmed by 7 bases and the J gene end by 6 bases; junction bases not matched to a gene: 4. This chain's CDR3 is CASILDRGDTQYF. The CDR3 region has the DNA TGTGCCAGCATCCTGGACAGGGGGGATACGCAGTATTTT. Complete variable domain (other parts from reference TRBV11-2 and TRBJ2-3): EAGVAQSPRYKIIEKRQSVAFWCNPISGHATLYWYQQILGQGPKLLIQFQNNGVVDDSQLPKDRFSAERLKGVDSTLKIQPAKLEDSAVYLCASILDRGDTQYFGPGTRLTVL.

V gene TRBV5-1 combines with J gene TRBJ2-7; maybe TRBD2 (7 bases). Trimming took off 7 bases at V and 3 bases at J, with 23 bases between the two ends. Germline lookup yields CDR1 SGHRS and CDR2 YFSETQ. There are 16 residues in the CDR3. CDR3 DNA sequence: TGCGCCAGCTCCCCTGGGGGAGGGGGATATATCTACGAGCAGTACTTC. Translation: CASSPGGGGYIYEQYF.

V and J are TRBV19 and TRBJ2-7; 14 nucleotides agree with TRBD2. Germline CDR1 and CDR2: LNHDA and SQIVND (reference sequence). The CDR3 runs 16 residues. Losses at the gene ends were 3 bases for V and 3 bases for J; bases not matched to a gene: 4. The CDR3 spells CASSIGGLAGDYEQYF. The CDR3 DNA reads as TGTGCCAGTAGTATCGGGGGACTAGCGGGAGACTACGAGCAGTACTTC.

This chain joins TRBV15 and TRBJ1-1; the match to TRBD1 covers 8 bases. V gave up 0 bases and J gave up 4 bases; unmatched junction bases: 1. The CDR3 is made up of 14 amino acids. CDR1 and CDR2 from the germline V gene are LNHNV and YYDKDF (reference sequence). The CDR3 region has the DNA TGTGCCACCAGCAGAGACACAGGGGGCACTGAAGCTTTCTTT. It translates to CATSRDTGGTEAFF.

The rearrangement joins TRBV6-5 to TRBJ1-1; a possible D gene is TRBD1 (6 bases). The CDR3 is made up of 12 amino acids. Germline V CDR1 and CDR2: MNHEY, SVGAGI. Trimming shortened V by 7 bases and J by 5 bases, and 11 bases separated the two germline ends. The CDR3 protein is CASIGGGTEAFF. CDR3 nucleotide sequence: TGTGCCAGCATAGGGGGAGGGACTGAAGCTTTCTTT.

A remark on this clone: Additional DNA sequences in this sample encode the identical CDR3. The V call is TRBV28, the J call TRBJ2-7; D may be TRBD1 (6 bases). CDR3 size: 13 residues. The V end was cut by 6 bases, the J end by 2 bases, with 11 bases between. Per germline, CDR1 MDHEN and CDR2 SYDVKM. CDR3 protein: CASSPTGTYEQYF. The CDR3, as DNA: TGTGCCAGCAGCCCAACAGGGACCTACGAGCAGTACTTC.

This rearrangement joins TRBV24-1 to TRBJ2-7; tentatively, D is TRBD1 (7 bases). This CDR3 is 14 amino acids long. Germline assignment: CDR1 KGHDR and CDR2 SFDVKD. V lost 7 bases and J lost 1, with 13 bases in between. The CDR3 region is CATSGGQSSYEQYF. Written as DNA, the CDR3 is TGTGCCACCAGCGGGGGACAGTCGTCCTACGAGCAGTACTTC.

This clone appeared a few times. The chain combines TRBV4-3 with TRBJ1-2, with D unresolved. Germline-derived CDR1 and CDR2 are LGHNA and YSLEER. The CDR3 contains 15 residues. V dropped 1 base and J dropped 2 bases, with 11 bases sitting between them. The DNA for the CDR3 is TGCGCCAGCAGCCAAGTGTCAACGGACAACTATGGCTACACCTTC. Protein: CASSQVSTDNYGYTF.

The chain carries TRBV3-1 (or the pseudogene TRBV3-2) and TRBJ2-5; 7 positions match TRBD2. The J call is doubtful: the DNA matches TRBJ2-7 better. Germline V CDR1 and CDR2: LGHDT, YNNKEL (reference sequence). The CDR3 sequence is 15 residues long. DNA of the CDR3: TGTGCCAGCAGCCAAGATGGCGGGGGCTCCTACGAGCAGTACTTC. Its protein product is CASSQDGGGSYEQYF.

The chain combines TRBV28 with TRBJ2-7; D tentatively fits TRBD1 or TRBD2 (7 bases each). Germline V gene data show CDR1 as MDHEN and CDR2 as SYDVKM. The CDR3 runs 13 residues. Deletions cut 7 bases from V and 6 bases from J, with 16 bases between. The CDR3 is CASTRGRGGEQYF. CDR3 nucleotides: TGTGCCAGCACGCGGGGCAGGGGGGGCGAGCAGTACTTC.

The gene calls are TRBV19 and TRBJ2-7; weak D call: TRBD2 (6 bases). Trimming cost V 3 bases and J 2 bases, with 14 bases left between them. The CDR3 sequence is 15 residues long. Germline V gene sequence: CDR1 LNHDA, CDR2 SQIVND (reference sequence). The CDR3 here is CASSISEGSPYEQYF. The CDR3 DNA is TGTGCCAGTAGTATTTCGGAGGGGTCCCCCTACGAGCAGTACTTC.

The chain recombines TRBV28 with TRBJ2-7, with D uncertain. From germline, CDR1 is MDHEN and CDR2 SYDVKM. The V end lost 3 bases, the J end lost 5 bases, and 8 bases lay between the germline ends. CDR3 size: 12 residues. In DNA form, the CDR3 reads TGTGCCAGCAGTTTTGGCCGGCACGAGCAGTACTTC. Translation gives CASSFGRHEQYF.

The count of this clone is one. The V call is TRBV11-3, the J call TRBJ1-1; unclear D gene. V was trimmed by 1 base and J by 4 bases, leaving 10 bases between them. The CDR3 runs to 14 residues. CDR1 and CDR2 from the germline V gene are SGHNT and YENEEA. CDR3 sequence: CASSLAGGGTEAFF. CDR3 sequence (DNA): TGTGCCAGCAGCTTAGCGGGTGGCGGCACTGAAGCTTTCTTT.

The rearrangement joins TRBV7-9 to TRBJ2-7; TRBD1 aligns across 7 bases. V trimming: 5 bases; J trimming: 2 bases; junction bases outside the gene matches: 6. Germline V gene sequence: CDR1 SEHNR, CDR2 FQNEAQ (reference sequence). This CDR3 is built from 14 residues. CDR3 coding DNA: TGTGCCAGCAGCCCGACAGGGAGACCCTACGAGCAGTACTTC. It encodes CASSPTGRPYEQYF.

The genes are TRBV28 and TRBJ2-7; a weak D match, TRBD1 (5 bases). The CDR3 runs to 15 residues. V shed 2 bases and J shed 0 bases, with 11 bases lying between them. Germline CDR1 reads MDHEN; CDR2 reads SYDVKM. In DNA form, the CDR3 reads TGTGCCAGCAGTTTAAGGGGTGAAAGCTCCTACGAGCAGTACTTC. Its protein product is CASSLRGESSYEQYF.

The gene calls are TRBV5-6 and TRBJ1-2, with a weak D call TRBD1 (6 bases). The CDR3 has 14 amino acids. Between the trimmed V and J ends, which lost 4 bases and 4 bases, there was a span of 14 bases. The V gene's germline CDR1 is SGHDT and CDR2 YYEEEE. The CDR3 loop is CASSRTALGYGYTF. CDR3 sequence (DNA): TGTGCCAGCAGCCGGACAGCGCTGGGCTATGGCTACACCTTC.

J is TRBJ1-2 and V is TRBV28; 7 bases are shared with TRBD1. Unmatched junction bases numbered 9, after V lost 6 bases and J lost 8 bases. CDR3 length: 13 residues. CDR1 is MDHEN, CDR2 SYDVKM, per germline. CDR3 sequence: CASRRDRVKGYTF. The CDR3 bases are TGTGCCAGCAGACGAGACAGGGTTAAGGGCTACACCTTC.

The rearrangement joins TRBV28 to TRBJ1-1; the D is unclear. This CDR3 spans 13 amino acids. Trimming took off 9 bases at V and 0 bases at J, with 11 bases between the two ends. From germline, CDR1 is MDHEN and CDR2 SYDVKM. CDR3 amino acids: CASGRQMNTEAFF. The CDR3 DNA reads TGTGCCAGTGGGAGGCAGATGAACACTGAAGCTTTCTTT.

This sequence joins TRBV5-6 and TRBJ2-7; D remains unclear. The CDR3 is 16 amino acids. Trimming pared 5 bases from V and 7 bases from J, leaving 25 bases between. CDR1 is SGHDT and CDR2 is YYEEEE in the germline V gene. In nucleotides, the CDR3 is TGTGCCAGCAGTTATCACCGGGCAATTCCATCCTCTGAGCAGTACTTC. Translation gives CASSYHRAIPSSEQYF.

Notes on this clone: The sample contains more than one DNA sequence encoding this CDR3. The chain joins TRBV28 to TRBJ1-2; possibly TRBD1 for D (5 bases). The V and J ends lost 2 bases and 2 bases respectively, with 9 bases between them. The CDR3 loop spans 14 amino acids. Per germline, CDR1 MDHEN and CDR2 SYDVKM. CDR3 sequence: CASSLRGRNYGYTF. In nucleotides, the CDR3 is TGTGCCAGCAGTTTAAGGGGTAGGAACTATGGCTACACCTTC.

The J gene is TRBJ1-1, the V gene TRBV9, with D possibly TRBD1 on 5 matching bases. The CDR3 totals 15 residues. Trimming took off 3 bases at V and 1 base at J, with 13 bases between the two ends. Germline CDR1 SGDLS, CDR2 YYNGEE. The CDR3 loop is CASSESGTANTEAFF. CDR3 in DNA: TGTGCCAGCAGCGAATCCGGGACGGCGAACACTGAAGCTTTCTTT. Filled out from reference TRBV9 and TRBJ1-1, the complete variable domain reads DSGVTQTPKHLITATGQRVTLRCSPRSGDLSVYWYQQSLDQGLQFLIQYYNGEERAKGNILERFSAQQFPDLHSELNLSSLELGDSALYFCASSESGTANTEAFFGQGTRLTVV.

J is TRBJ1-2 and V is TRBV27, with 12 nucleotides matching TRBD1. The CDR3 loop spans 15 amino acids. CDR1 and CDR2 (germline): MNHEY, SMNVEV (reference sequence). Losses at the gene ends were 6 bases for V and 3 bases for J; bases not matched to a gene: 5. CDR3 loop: CASRFRDRGHYGYTF. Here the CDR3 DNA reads TGTGCCAGCAGGTTCCGGGACAGGGGGCACTATGGCTACACCTTC.